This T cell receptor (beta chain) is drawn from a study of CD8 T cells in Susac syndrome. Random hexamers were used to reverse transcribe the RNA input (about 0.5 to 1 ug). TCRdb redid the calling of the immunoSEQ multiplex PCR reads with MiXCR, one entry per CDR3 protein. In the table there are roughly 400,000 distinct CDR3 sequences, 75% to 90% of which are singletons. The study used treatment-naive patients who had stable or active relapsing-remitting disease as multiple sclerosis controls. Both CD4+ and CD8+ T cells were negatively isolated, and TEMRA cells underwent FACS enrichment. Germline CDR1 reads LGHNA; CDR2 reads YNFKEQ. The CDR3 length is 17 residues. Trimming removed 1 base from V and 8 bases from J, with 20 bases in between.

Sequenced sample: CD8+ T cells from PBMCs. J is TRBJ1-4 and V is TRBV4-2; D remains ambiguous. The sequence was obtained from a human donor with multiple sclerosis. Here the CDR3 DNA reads TGTGCCAGCAGCCAAGTCGGAATTTCACACCAGGCGGAAAAACTGTTTTTT. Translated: CASSQVGISHQAEKLFF.